Each of the 2 T cell receptor beta chains below was sequenced from the same sample in a study of cytomegalovirus exposure and HLA in healthy donors. The PCR was carried out with 60 Vbeta primers and 13 Jbeta primers. Profiled with immunoSEQ multiplex PCR; TCRdb holds only in-frame clones, not every one. The table shows about 190,000 clones, with about nine tenths occurring only once. Sequencing was performed on PBMCs. These TCRs come from a man aged 25 to 40 in good health and CMV-seronegative.

This clone was counted once. The gene calls are TRBV6-5 and TRBJ2-5, with a tentative D call TRBD2 (6 bases). Germline loops: CDR1 MNHEY, CDR2 SVGAGI. V lost 7 bases and J lost 2, with 14 bases in between. There are 14 residues in the CDR3. In DNA form, the CDR3 reads TGTGCCAGCACCTCACCGGGAGCACAAGAGACCCAGTACTTC. As protein: CASTSPGAQETQYF.

The chain carries TRBV7-9 and TRBJ2-1, with 7 bases matching TRBD2. Trimming took 6 bases from V and 6 from J; bases not matched to a gene: 2. Germline V gene sequence: CDR1 SEHNR, CDR2 FQNEAQ (reference sequence). This CDR3 is built from 12 residues. In DNA form, the CDR3 reads TGTGCCAGCAGGGGGGGGGTCAATGAGCAGTTCTTC. Translated, it gives CASRGGVNEQFF.